These T cell receptor beta chains were read from a single sample in a study of CD8 T cells in Susac syndrome. TCRdb analysed the immunoSEQ multiplex PCR reads with MiXCR anew, one entry per CDR3 protein. The table lists roughly 330,000 distinct CDR3 sequences, about 90% of them singletons. Sequencing was performed on CD4+ T cells from PBMCs. These receptors all come from a human donor with multiple sclerosis. Each CDR3 is given with its conserved first and last residue. A D gene is named only where the DNA matches it firmly. Only some rows state a clone size, as once, few, many or a class for expanded clones.

V gene	D gene	clone size	J gene	CDR3 length	CDR3 DNA	CDR3 protein
TRBV6-5	-	-	TRBJ1-1	16	TGTGCCAGCAGTTACCTATCAGGAGGGCTGGCGACTGAAGCTTTCTTT	CASSYLSGGLATEAFF
TRBV19	-	-	TRBJ2-2	15	TGTGCCAGTAGTATGTACCAGTGGGCCACCGGGGAGCTGTTTTTT	CASSMYQWATGELFF
TRBV19	-	-	TRBJ2-7	15	TGTGCCAGTAGAATTGTGAGCGCCAATAACTACGAGCAGTACTTC	CASRIVSANNYEQYF
TRBV5-4	-	-	TRBJ1-1	14	TGTGCCAGCAGCAAAGGAGAAATGAACACTGAAGCTTTCTTT	CASSKGEMNTEAFF
TRBV29-1	-	-	TRBJ2-3	12	TGCAGCGTTGTGACCTCGGGGGATACGCAGTATTTT	CSVVTSGDTQYF
TRBV28	TRBD2	-	TRBJ2-5	15	TGTGCCAGCAGTTTATCGGGGGGTGGAAGAGAGACCCAGTACTTC	CASSLSGGGRETQYF
TRBV11-3	TRBD2	once	TRBJ2-1	14	TGTGCCTCCTTTGAGGGACTAGCGGGAAGGGAGCAGTTCTTC	CASFEGLAGREQFF
TRBV12-3/TRBV12-4	TRBD1	-	TRBJ1-1	16	TGTGCCAGCAGTTTGTGGACAGGGGGCATAGGCACTGAAGCTTTCTTT	CASSLWTGGIGTEAFF
TRBV6-5	-	few	TRBJ2-1	15	TGTGCCAGCAGTTATGACCGCGGAGCCTACAATGAGCAGTTCTTC	CASSYDRGAYNEQFF
TRBV18	TRBD1	-	TRBJ2-7	15	TGTGCCAGCTCACCGCTGGACAGGGGAGCCTACGAGCAGTACTTC	CASSPLDRGAYEQYF
TRBV29-1	-	-	TRBJ2-5	14	TGCAGCGCGGGCACAGTCATCCTTCGAGAGACCCAGTACTTC	CSAGTVILRETQYF
TRBV19	TRBD1	-	TRBJ1-1	14	TGTGCCAGTAGTAGGGACAGGGAGAACACTGAAGCTTTCTTT	CASSRDRENTEAFF
TRBV12-3/TRBV12-4	TRBD2	once	TRBJ2-2	16	TGTGCCAGCAGCCGGAGACTAGCGGTAAACACCGGGGAGCTGTTTTTT	CASSRRLAVNTGELFF
TRBV7-2	-	-	TRBJ2-5	16	TGTGCCAGCAGCTTACGGGCGGGTAGCCGTCGAGAGACCCAGTACTTC	CASSLRAGSRRETQYF
TRBV9	TRBD1	-	TRBJ2-1	14	TGTGCCAGCAGCCTCCGGGACAGTTACAATGAGCAGTTCTTC	CASSLRDSYNEQFF
TRBV5-4	TRBD1	-	TRBJ1-2	14	TGTGCCAGCAGCTGGGACAGCAAAAACTATGGCTACACCTTC	CASSWDSKNYGYTF
TRBV9	TRBD2	-	TRBJ2-5	14	TGTGCCAGCAGCGTCGCTAGCGGACAAGAGACCCAGTACTTC	CASSVASGQETQYF
TRBV30	-	-	TRBJ1-2	13	TGTGCCTGGAGTGTACTTCGGCACAATGGCTACACCTTC	CAWSVLRHNGYTF
TRBV20-1	-	-	TRBJ2-3	13	TGCAGTGCTCCCGGGAGAGGCACAGATACGCAGTATTTT	CSAPGRGTDTQYF